This T cell receptor beta chain was identified in a study of glioma-infiltrating T cells. V shed 6 bases and J shed 1 base, with 12 bases lying between them. This CDR3 has 13 residues. Germline V gene lookup returns CDR1 DFQATT and CDR2 SNEGSKA (reference sequence). Ten or more counts support this clonotype. Amplification of TCR alpha and beta CDR3 regions from RNA used iRepertoire nested multiplex PCR. One-step reverse transcription and amplification started from around 100-400 ng of tissue mRNA or PBMC total RNA. TCRdb called the multiplex PCR reads again in MiXCR, with one record for every CDR3 protein. This sample has 150,000 to 200,000 distinct CDR3 sequences, with under 55% found just once.

This chain uses TRBV20-1 with TRBJ2-5; D assignment may be TRBD1 or TRBD2 (5 bases each). The receptor was isolated from a human donor with low-grade glioma or glioblastoma, undergoing nonglioma brain surgery, or in good health (not recorded which). Sequenced: glioma tissue, nonneoplastic brain tissue, or PBMCs (not recorded which). The CDR3 sequence: CSARRGGQETQYF. CDR3 coding DNA: TGCAGTGCAAGACGTGGGGGCCAAGAGACCCAGTACTTC.